What follows are 6 T cell receptor beta chains derived from one specimen sequenced in a study of CD8+CD57+ T cells in acquired aplastic anemia. Only patients with CD8+CD57+ cell expansion on flow cytometry were chosen for sequencing. The template for TCR beta VDJ and CDR3 sequence profiling was genomic DNA. TCRdb independently ran MiXCR on the reads; one entry per CDR3 protein. This repertoire shows 150,000 or so distinct CDR3 sequences, 48% found once; its top ten account for about 31%. The specimen sequenced was sorted CD4+, CD8+, or CD8+CD57+ T cells (not recorded which) from PBMCs. The receptors stem from a human donor with aplastic anemia.

The chain carries TRBV29-1 and TRBJ1-2; D is unresolved. The CDR3 runs 11 residues. Looked up from germline, CDR1 is SQVTM and CDR2 is ANQGSEA. The ends were cut back, 0 bases at V and 10 bases at J, with 9 bases in the middle. CDR3: CSVEEGTDYTF. CDR3 nucleotides: TGCAGCGTTGAAGAGGGAACGGACTACACCTTC.

This clonotype has ten or more counts. The chain combines TRBV11-3 with TRBJ1-1; 7 bases match TRBD1. This CDR3 has 15 residues. Germline V gene lookup returns CDR1 SGHNT and CDR2 YENEEA. The J segment lost 0 bases and the V segment lost 6 bases, leaving 7 bases of the junction unmatched. The CDR3 nucleotides read TGTGCCAGCAGTCCCCGACAGGGATTGAACACTGAAGCTTTCTTT. Residues: CASSPRQGLNTEAFF. Supplemented by reference TRBV11-3 and TRBJ1-1, the full variable domain reads EAGVVQSPRYKIIEKKQPVAFWCNPISGHNTLYWYLQNLGQGPELLIRYENEEAVDDSQLPKDRFSAERLKGVDSTLKIQPAELGDSAVYLCASSPRQGLNTEAFFGQGTRLTVV.

The chain combines TRBV6-4 with TRBJ2-1, with unresolved D. The CDR3 loop spans 14 amino acids. V shed 0 bases and J shed 0 bases, with 3 bases lying between them. The germline CDR1 and CDR2 sequences are MRHNA and SNTAGT. CDR3 loop: CASSDSLSYNEQFF. The CDR3 DNA follows: TGTGCCAGCAGTGACTCACTCTCCTACAATGAGCAGTTCTTC.

At least ten counts were recorded for this clonotype. The chain joins TRBV7-9 to TRBJ2-3; D perhaps matches TRBD1 (6 bases). V lost 0 bases to trimming and J lost 1 base, with 11 bases between them. Germline lookup yields CDR1 SEHNR and CDR2 FQNEAQ (reference sequence). There are 16 residues in the CDR3. CDR3 DNA sequence: TGTGCCAGCAGCTTAGCGAGGGGGATAGGCACAGATACGCAGTATTTT. Residues: CASSLARGIGTDTQYF.

The V call is TRBV5-1, the J call TRBJ1-1; possibly TRBD1 for D (5 bases). In germline, CDR1 is SGHRS, CDR2 YFSETQ. CDR3 length equals 13 residues. With 2 bases removed from V and 8 bases from J, the gap between germline ends came to 13 bases. For the CDR3, the DNA is TGCGCCAGCAGCTTCATCCGGGACTACGAAGCTTTCTTT. Translating it yields CASSFIRDYEAFF. Full variable domain (remainder filled in from reference TRBV5-1 and TRBJ1-1): KAGVTQTPRYLIKTRGQQVTLSCSPISGHRSVSWYQQTPGQGLQFLFEYFSETQRNKGNFPGRFSGRQFSNSRSEMNVSTLELGDSALYLCASSFIRDYEAFFGQGTRLTVV.

The chain is built from TRBV25-1 and TRBJ1-2; the D is unclear. The V gene lost 4 bases and the J gene lost 7 bases, with 19 bases spanning the gap. This CDR3 region has 15 residues. Germline CDR1 MGHDK, CDR2 SYGVNS. CDR3 loop: CASSGDAATWSGYTF. The CDR3 DNA follows: TGTGCCAGCAGTGGGGATGCAGCTACTTGGTCTGGCTACACCTTC.